This T cell receptor beta chain was profiled in a study of shared clonotypes between healthy human individuals. Whole-study results and caveats: Among donors, sharing of clonotypes was expected to be affected by sequencing depth.

Libraries were prepared by immunoSEQ multiplex PCR; TCRdb keeps only in-frame clonotypes and omits some of them. The repertoire holds some 2.1 million clones, 95% seen once, with approximately 0.13% in the top ten. Germline V lookup: CDR1 SGHRS, CDR2 YFSETQ. The CDR3 has 17 amino acids. Trimming cost V 0 bases and J 8 bases, with 20 bases left between them. Comment on this clone: Its antigen remains unidentified.

The sample consisted of naive CD4+ T cells sorted from blood. The sample's subset: CD45RA+ positively selected. The receptor's source is a man aged 18 to 30 in good health. The chain employs TRBV5-1 and TRBJ1-4, with D perhaps matching TRBD1 (5 bases). CDR3 amino acids: CASSLASGIWAGEKLFF. In DNA, the CDR3 is TGCGCCAGCAGCTTGGCGTCGGGGATCTGGGCAGGGGAAAAACTGTTTTTT.